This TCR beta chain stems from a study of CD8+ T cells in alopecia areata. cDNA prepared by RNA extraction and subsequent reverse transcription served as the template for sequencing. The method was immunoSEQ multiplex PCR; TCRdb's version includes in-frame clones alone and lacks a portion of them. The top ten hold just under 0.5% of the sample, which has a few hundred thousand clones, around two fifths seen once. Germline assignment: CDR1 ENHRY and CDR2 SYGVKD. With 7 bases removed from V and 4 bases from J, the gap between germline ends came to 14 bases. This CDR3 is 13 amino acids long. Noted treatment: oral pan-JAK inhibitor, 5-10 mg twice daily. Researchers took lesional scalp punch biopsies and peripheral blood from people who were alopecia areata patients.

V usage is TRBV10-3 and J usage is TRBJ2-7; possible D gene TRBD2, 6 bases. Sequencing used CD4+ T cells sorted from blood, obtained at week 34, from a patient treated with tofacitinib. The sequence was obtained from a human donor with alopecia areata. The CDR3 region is CAIKTGGTYEQYF. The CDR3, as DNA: TGTGCCATCAAGACTGGCGGGACTTACGAGCAGTACTTC.